These 21 T cell receptor beta chains were all obtained from the same sample, sequenced in a study of blood T cell repertoires in COVID-19. Profiled with immunoSEQ multiplex PCR; TCRdb holds only in-frame clones, not every one. The repertoire has about 200,000 clones, around 85% of them found once; the top ten carry 0.72%. The sequencing input was peripheral blood. Every receptor here comes from a man aged 35 to 55 with acute or convalescent COVID-19.

This chain joins TRBV6-5 and TRBJ2-1, with TRBD2 matching over 7 bases. The CDR3 spans 11 residues. V shed 4 bases and J 15 bases; nucleotides not matched to a gene: 6. Germline loops: CDR1 MNHEY, CDR2 SVGAGI. In DNA, the CDR3 is TGTGCCAGCAGTTCCGGACTAGTTTGGTTCTTC. Translated, it gives CASSSGLVWFF.

The CDR3 DNA reads as TGTGCCATCAGTCCCGGACTAGCGGAGGATGGGCAGTTCTTC. Translation: CAISPGLAEDGQFF. The chain uses TRBV10-3 and TRBJ2-1, with 10 bases that match TRBD2. This CDR3 spans 14 amino acids. V shed 5 bases, J shed 12 bases, and the junction held 10 bases outside the gene matches. Germline V lookup: CDR1 ENHRY, CDR2 SYGVKD.

This chain links TRBV27 with TRBJ1-1, with TRBD1 matching 10 bases. Germline CDR1 is MNHEY and CDR2 is SMNVEV (reference sequence). This CDR3 is 14 amino acids long. With 5 bases clipped from V and 4 bases from J, the junction kept 4 bases outside the gene matches. CDR3 DNA: TGTGCCAGCAGTGCGGGACAGGGGCCCACTGAAGCTTTCTTT. Amino acid sequence: CASSAGQGPTEAFF.

The J gene is TRBJ1-1, the V gene TRBV5-6, with TRBD1 matching 8 bases. The CDR3 has 15 residues. V was pared by 7 bases and J by 0 bases, with 8 bases of the junction left unmatched. Germline V gene data show CDR1 as SGHDT and CDR2 as YYEEEE. This CDR3 is CASAYGTGMNTEAFF. The DNA of the CDR3 is TGTGCCAGCGCCTATGGGACAGGCATGAACACTGAAGCTTTCTTT. The full variable domain, in which reference TRBV5-6 and TRBJ1-1 provide the parts outside the CDR3, is DAGVTQSPTHLIKTRGQQVTLRCSPKSGHDTVSWYQQALGQGPQFIFQYYEEEERQRGNFPDRFSGHQFPNYSSELNVNALLLGDSALYLCASAYGTGMNTEAFFGQGTRLTVV.

The gene calls are TRBV3-1 (or the pseudogene TRBV3-2) and TRBJ1-3; D possibly corresponds to TRBD1 (5 bases). The germline gives CDR1 LGHDT, CDR2 YNNKEL (reference sequence). There are 17 residues in the CDR3. V was pared by 4 bases and J by 7 bases, with 23 bases between. CDR3 loop: CASSPHPAGKVRNTIYF. For the CDR3, the DNA is TGTGCCAGCAGCCCACACCCCGCAGGGAAGGTCCGGAACACCATATATTTT.

This chain's CDR3 is CASSPGQGIYNEQFF. The CDR3 DNA follows: TGTGCCAGTAGTCCCGGACAGGGTATCTACAATGAGCAGTTCTTC. The chain is built from TRBV19 and TRBJ2-1; 8 bases line up with TRBD1. Germline V gene sequence: CDR1 LNHDA, CDR2 SQIVND (reference sequence). J was trimmed by 3 bases and V by 5 bases; bases with no gene match: 6. The CDR3 sequence is 15 residues long.

The chain recombines TRBV28 with TRBJ2-7; D is uncertain. The CDR3 runs to 15 residues. Germline V CDR1 and CDR2: MDHEN, SYDVKM. Between the trimmed V and J ends, which lost 9 bases and 5 bases, there was a span of 23 bases. The chain's CDR3 is CASSPPPPGPDEQYF. The CDR3 DNA is TGTGCCAGTAGCCCCCCGCCCCCCGGTCCGGACGAGCAGTACTTC.

V is TRBV6-6 and J is TRBJ2-5, with TRBD2 identical over 10 bases. CDR3 length: 15 amino acids. Germline-derived CDR1 and CDR2 are MNHNY and SVGAGI (reference sequence). V lost 6 bases to trimming and J lost 4 bases; unmatched junction nucleotides: 8. The CDR3, as DNA: TGTGCCAGCAGCGCTAGCGGGAGAGACGTAGAGACCCAGTACTTC. Protein sequence: CASSASGRDVETQYF.

The chain uses TRBV27 and TRBJ2-1; 7 nucleotides agree with TRBD2. The germline V gene encodes CDR1 MNHEY and CDR2 SMNVEV (reference sequence). Trimming removed 7 bases from V and 12 bases from J; junction bases left unmatched: 24. The length of the CDR3 is 17 residues. Here the CDR3 reads CASTPIPGGASWEGQFF. Written as DNA, the CDR3 is TGTGCCAGCACTCCCATTCCGGGCGGGGCCTCCTGGGAGGGGCAGTTCTTC.

This chain links TRBV27 with TRBJ1-4, with a tentative D call TRBD1 (6 bases). The CDR3 consists of 15 residues. The germline V and J ends were trimmed by 3 bases and 3 bases, with 11 bases remaining between them. Germline V lookup: CDR1 MNHEY, CDR2 SMNVEV (reference sequence). CDR3 sequence: CASSFGRGPNEKLFF. DNA for the CDR3: TGTGCCAGCAGTTTCGGCAGGGGCCCTAATGAAAAACTGTTTTTT.

The J gene is TRBJ2-1, the V gene TRBV7-9, with TRBD2 as a possible D gene (6 bases). Germline lookup yields CDR1 SEHNR and CDR2 FQNEAQ (reference sequence). The V end lost 6 bases, the J end lost 6 bases, and 18 bases lay between the germline ends. The CDR3 is 15 amino acids. The CDR3 sequence is CASRPVELGGNEQFF. CDR3 sequence (DNA): TGTGCCAGCAGGCCTGTGGAGTTGGGGGGCAATGAGCAGTTCTTC.

V and J are TRBV24-1 and TRBJ1-1; 7 nucleotides match TRBD1. The CDR3 totals 12 residues. V shed 4 bases and J 13 bases; nucleotides not matched to a gene: 8. From germline, CDR1 is KGHDR and CDR2 SFDVKD. CDR3 in amino acids: CATSDWTGGVFF. CDR3 sequence (DNA): TGTGCCACCAGTGACTGGACAGGAGGCGTTTTCTTT.

The V gene is TRBV19, the J gene TRBJ2-1; 10 bases match TRBD2. CDR1 is LNHDA, CDR2 SQIVND, per germline (reference sequence). CDR3 length equals 17 residues. With V trimmed by 5 bases and J by 0 bases, 7 bases remained unmatched. CDR3 in amino acids: CASSSVAGGSSYNEQFF. Here the CDR3 DNA reads TGTGCCAGTAGTTCAGTAGCGGGGGGTAGCTCCTACAATGAGCAGTTCTTC.

The chain links TRBV3-1 (or the pseudogene TRBV3-2) to TRBJ1-1; 7 nucleotides match TRBD1. Per the germline V gene, CDR1 is LGHDT and CDR2 is YNNKEL (reference sequence). The CDR3 runs to 14 residues. The junction had 5 bases not matched to a gene; V was cut back by 4 bases and J by 3 bases. CDR3 residues: CASSPGTEYTEAFF. CDR3 coding DNA: TGTGCCAGCAGCCCTGGGACAGAATACACTGAAGCTTTCTTT.

The J gene is TRBJ1-5, the V gene TRBV28, with TRBD1 as a possible D gene (6 bases). The V gene lost 7 bases and the J gene lost 0 bases, with 13 bases spanning the gap. This CDR3 is built from 15 residues. Germline CDR1 is MDHEN and CDR2 is SYDVKM. CDR3 residues: CASNQGTFSNQPQHF. CDR3 DNA sequence: TGTGCCAGCAACCAAGGGACATTTAGCAATCAGCCCCAGCATTTT.

The chain recombines TRBV6-4 with TRBJ1-2; D is ambiguous. The germline gives CDR1 MRHNA, CDR2 SNTAGT. V was trimmed by 8 bases and J by 7 bases, leaving 5 bases between them. The length of the CDR3 is 9 residues. CDR3 loop: CASPGGYTF. The DNA of the CDR3 is TGTGCCAGCCCGGGTGGCTACACCTTC.

The genes are TRBV7-3 and TRBJ2-2, with 7 nucleotides matching TRBD1. V trimming: 1 base; J trimming: 2 bases; junction bases outside the gene matches: 4. The CDR3 consists of 16 residues. From germline, CDR1 is SGHTA and CDR2 FQGTGA. The chain's CDR3 is CASSLSGDSNTGELFF. CDR3 coding DNA: TGTGCCAGCAGCTTAAGTGGGGACAGTAACACCGGGGAGCTGTTTTTT.

This sequence joins TRBV2 and TRBJ1-1; TRBD1 aligns across 7 bases. CDR1 is SNHLY and CDR2 is FYNNEI in the germline V gene. This CDR3 comprises 14 residues. With 1 base clipped from V and 5 bases from J, the junction kept 4 bases outside the gene matches. CDR3: CASSEGQGVTEAFF. The CDR3 region has the DNA TGTGCCAGCAGTGAAGGACAGGGAGTAACTGAAGCTTTCTTT.

The V gene is TRBV20-1, the J gene TRBJ2-5, with 11 bases matching TRBD2. Trimming cost V 3 bases and J 3 bases; bases outside gene matches: 6. The CDR3 sequence is 15 residues long. Per the germline V gene, CDR1 is DFQATT and CDR2 is SNEGSKA (reference sequence). Written as DNA, the CDR3 is TGCAGTGCTAGTAGGGCTAGCGGGGGGAAAGAGACCCAGTACTTC. Protein: CSASRASGGKETQYF.

This clone was counted once. The chain carries TRBV18 and TRBJ1-1; 8 bases agree with TRBD1. Germline trimming cut 2 bases from V and 2 bases from J; bases unmatched to any gene: 4. Germline lookup yields CDR1 KGHSH and CDR2 LQKENI. The CDR3 runs 15 residues. In DNA form, the CDR3 reads TGTGCCAGCTCACCAGGGACAGGAGCTAACACTGAAGCTTTCTTT. Protein product: CASSPGTGANTEAFF.

The rearrangement links TRBV21-1 to TRBJ2-7; the table calls TRBD1, which could not be checked here. TRBV21-1 is termed a pseudogene. The CDR3 has 9 residues. As DNA, the CDR3 is TGTGCCACCACCTACGAGCAGTACTTC. Translation gives CATTYEQYF.